This TCR beta chain appears in the sequencing data of a study of T-cell memory formation after mild COVID-19. The study, taken as a whole, reports: There was a balanced CD4/CD8 profile in clones contracting day 15 to 85, and later expanders leaned CD4+.

Constant-segment primers served in 5'RACE that generated TCR alpha and TCR beta cDNA libraries bearing sample barcodes and UMIs. A single record per CDR3 protein comes from TCRdb applying MiXCR to the 5' RACE reads. Among 310,000 or so distinct CDR3 sequences listed, more than 15% were seen once. This clonotype was recorded a few times. Its cognate antigen is unknown. With 0 bases removed from V and 3 bases from J, the gap between germline ends came to 10 bases. Germline V gene lookup returns CDR1 SGHKS and CDR2 YYEKEE (reference sequence). CDR3 size: 15 residues. V is TRBV5-5 and J is TRBJ1-5; perhaps TRBD1 as D (6 bases). This TCR came from a young man who had mild COVID-19 (a few samples of this study predate the infection). Cell type and time point are not known. Sequencing was done on a sample of PBMCs or a T cell subset sorted from them (not recorded which). In DNA form, the CDR3 reads TGTGCCAGCAGCTTGGGGGGACATCCCAATCAGCCCCAGCATTTT. Its protein product is CASSLGGHPNQPQHF.